This T cell receptor (beta chain) stems from a study of blood T cell repertoires in COVID-19. Study background: The analysed material was cDNA or gDNA that came from T cells, B-cell-depleted T cells, or PBMCs.

Assay used: immunoSEQ multiplex PCR; TCRdb lists only in-frame clones, some missing. The sample holds nearly 110,000 clones, approximately 88% seen once. This CDR3 is built from 17 residues. The V and J ends lost 0 bases and 6 bases respectively, with 18 bases between them. CDR1 SGHRS and CDR2 YFSETQ come from the germline V gene. This sequence joins TRBV5-1 and TRBJ1-4, with a tentative D call TRBD1 (5 bases). The source material was peripheral blood. The receptor was derived from a man aged 50 or older with active or convalescent COVID-19. CDR3 bases: TGCGCCAGCAGCTTGGGCCGACAGAGCCGGCCTTATGAAAAACTGTTTTTT. It encodes CASSLGRQSRPYEKLFF. Combining the CDR3 with reference TRBV5-1 and TRBJ1-4 gives the whole variable domain KAGVTQTPRYLIKTRGQQVTLSCSPISGHRSVSWYQQTPGQGLQFLFEYFSETQRNKGNFPGRFSGRQFSNSRSEMNVSTLELGDSALYLCASSLGRQSRPYEKLFFGSGTQLSVL.